The 21 T cell receptor beta chains below all came from one sample that was sequenced in a study of vaccination and CD4 T cells after COVID-19. The treatment denotes: roughly ten-day PBMC culture with coronavirus spike peptide pools or control peptides (ViraFEST assay). Their antigens remain unidentified. The Oncomine TCR Beta short-read assay was what sequenced the DNA obtained from cultured CD4+ T cells. Via MiXCR, TCRdb re-called the PCR reads, giving one row per CDR3 protein. In the table there are approximately 17,000 distinct CDR3 sequences, roughly 29% of which are singletons. Sequenced material: cultured CD4+ T cells from blood. These receptors were obtained from a human donor with COVID-19.

Here the CDR3 reads CASRTGGVPEQYF. CDR3 DNA: TGCGCCAGCAGGACAGGGGGCGTTCCCGAGCAGTACTTC. This rearrangement joins TRBV10-2 to TRBJ2-7; 10 nucleotides align to TRBD1. CDR1 and CDR2 (germline): WSHSY, SAAADI. J was trimmed by 6 bases and V by 6 bases; bases with no gene match: 5. The CDR3 runs 13 residues.

Only a few counts were recorded for this clonotype. V is TRBV12-3 or TRBV12-4 and J is TRBJ1-3; TRBD1 might be the D (5 bases). The CDR3 totals 15 residues. The V gene lost 5 bases and the J gene lost 4 bases, with 15 bases spanning the gap. CDR3 nucleotides: TGTGCCAGCAGTCTTAGTTGGGACGCCGGAAACACCATATATTTT. This translates into CASSLSWDAGNTIYF.

This clonotype showed up just a few times. The J gene is TRBJ1-2, the V gene TRBV20-1; D perhaps matches TRBD1 (5 bases). The germline gives CDR1 DFQATT, CDR2 SNEGSKA (reference sequence). This CDR3 comprises 15 residues. Trimming took 6 bases from V and 8 from J, leaving 25 bases between them. The CDR3 here is CSARPPGTPDGGYTF. CDR3 sequence (DNA): TGCAGTGCGCGACCTCCCGGGACCCCTGACGGAGGCTACACCTTC.

This chain joins TRBV6-2 or TRBV6-3 and TRBJ2-7; the match to TRBD2 covers 8 bases. The length of the CDR3 is 13 residues. V trimming: 9 bases; J trimming: 3 bases; junction bases outside the gene matches: 7. CDR1 MNHEY and CDR2 SVGEGT come from the germline V gene. DNA for the CDR3: TGTGCCAGTGGGAGCGGGGGATTCTACGAGCAGTACTTC. As protein: CASGSGGFYEQYF.

This chain links TRBV19 with TRBJ2-2, with D perhaps TRBD1 or TRBD2 (6 bases each). CDR1 and CDR2 from the germline V gene are LNHDA and SQIVND (reference sequence). The CDR3 covers 15 residues. Trimming took off 10 bases at V and 4 bases at J, with 19 bases between the two ends. The CDR3 is CATGGVGTSTGELFF. CDR3 bases: TGTGCCACAGGAGGGGTTGGGACATCCACCGGGGAGCTGTTTTTT.

In nucleotides, the CDR3 is TGTGCCAGCAGTTTTACAGGGAAAGGTCAAGAGACCCAGTACTTC. This codes for CASSFTGKGQETQYF. The V gene is TRBV12-3 or TRBV12-4, the J gene TRBJ2-5, with D perhaps matching TRBD1 (6 bases). The CDR3 sequence is 15 residues long. V lost 3 bases and J lost 2, with 13 bases in between.

V is TRBV7-9 and J is TRBJ2-5; no reliable D call. The germline gives CDR1 SEHNR, CDR2 FQNEAQ (reference sequence). The CDR3 is 16 residues long. V lost 5 bases and J lost 5, with 21 bases in between. DNA for the CDR3: TGTGCCAGCAGCCCGTACCACCTTCGAGAAATGGAGACCCAGTACTTC. It translates to CASSPYHLREMETQYF. The complete variable domain, with remaining parts taken from reference TRBV7-9 and TRBJ2-5, reads DTGVSQNPRHKITKRGQNVTFRCDPISEHNRLYWYRQTLGQGPEFLTYFQNEAQLEKSRLLSDRFSAERPKGSFSTLEIQRTEQGDSAMYLCASSPYHLREMETQYFGPGTRLLVL.

This chain links TRBV15 with TRBJ2-3; 8 nucleotides match TRBD1. Germline V gene sequence: CDR1 LNHNV, CDR2 YYDKDF (reference sequence). This CDR3 is 15 amino acids long. J lost 6 bases, V lost 0 bases, and 5 bases had no gene match. The CDR3: CATSREAGGGDTQYF. CDR3 in DNA: TGTGCCACCAGCAGAGAGGCAGGGGGCGGGGATACGCAGTATTTT.

This clonotype appeared a few times. The V gene is TRBV6-1, the J gene TRBJ2-1, with 13 bases that match TRBD2. V shed 6 bases and J 7 bases; nucleotides not matched to a gene: 9. CDR3 length: 16 residues. Germline V gene data show CDR1 as MNHNS and CDR2 as SASEGT. The CDR3 bases are TGTGCCAGCAGACCCCAACTAGCGGGGGGGCAAAATGAGCAGTTCTTC. It is translated as CASRPQLAGGQNEQFF.

In this sample, this clonotype turned up a few times. The chain is built from TRBV19 and TRBJ1-2; 8 positions match TRBD1. This CDR3 is 15 amino acids long. Germline CDR1 LNHDA, CDR2 SQIVND (reference sequence). V dropped 9 bases and J dropped 4; count of bases not matched to a gene: 13. The DNA for the CDR3 is TGTGCCAGCAGAATCCTACAGGGGGTGGGCTATGGCTACACCTTC. Translated: CASRILQGVGYGYTF.

The chain has TRBV2 and TRBJ1-1; no clear D gene. CDR1 and CDR2 (germline): SNHLY, FYNNEI. Trimming removed 10 bases from V and 5 bases from J, with 20 bases in between. CDR3 length: 14 residues. This CDR3 is CATGSGQASTEAFF. Here the CDR3 DNA reads TGTGCCACAGGCTCTGGCCAAGCTTCGACTGAAGCTTTCTTT.

This chain joins TRBV6-5 and TRBJ1-3, with 7 bases fitting TRBD1. In germline, CDR1 is MNHEY, CDR2 SVGAGI. V lost 2 bases to trimming and J lost 0 bases; unmatched junction nucleotides: 4. This CDR3 contains 16 residues. The DNA of the CDR3 is TGTGCCAGCAGTTACAAAAGGGACAGCTCTGGAAACACCATATATTTT. This gives the protein CASSYKRDSSGNTIYF.

The chain links TRBV19 to TRBJ2-5; possible D gene TRBD2, 6 bases. Germline assignment: CDR1 LNHDA and CDR2 SQIVND (reference sequence). The CDR3 runs to 14 residues. The V gene lost 1 base and the J gene lost 4 bases, with 10 bases spanning the gap. CDR3 sequence reads: CASSIGGGLETQYF. DNA of the CDR3: TGTGCCAGTAGTATAGGTGGGGGGTTAGAGACCCAGTACTTC.

V is TRBV6-5 and J is TRBJ2-7, with D unclear. Per germline, CDR1 MNHEY and CDR2 SVGAGI. V was shortened by 3 bases and J by 0 bases, with 9 bases between the two germline ends. The CDR3 spans 14 residues. The CDR3 DNA reads as TGTGCCAGCAGTTATCTTCCTAGCTCCTACGAGCAGTACTTC. It codes for CASSYLPSSYEQYF.

This clonotype has more than one count but fewer than ten. The chain carries TRBV11-2 and TRBJ2-3, with TRBD2 as a possible D gene (6 bases). Germline V gene lookup returns CDR1 SGHAT and CDR2 FQNNGV. The ends were cut back, 1 base at V and 5 bases at J, with 13 bases in the middle. The CDR3 has 15 residues. The CDR3, as DNA: TGTGCCAGCAGCTTAGGAGGGCGGGAAGGAGATACGCAGTATTTT. It encodes CASSLGGREGDTQYF.

The sample holds a few counts of this clonotype. V is TRBV24-1 and J is TRBJ2-5; D possibly corresponds to TRBD2 (6 bases). Germline V gives CDR1 KGHDR, CDR2 SFDVKD. The CDR3 is 15 residues long. Between the trimmed V and J ends, which lost 4 bases and 5 bases, there was a span of 16 bases. The CDR3 DNA sequence: TGTGCCACCAGTGACGGCTCCTCGGGGAGGGAGACCCAGTACTTC. It yields the protein CATSDGSSGRETQYF.

The chain has TRBV5-8 and TRBJ1-5; maybe TRBD1 (5 bases). The CDR3 sequence is 14 residues long. Germline CDR1 SGHTS, CDR2 YDEGEE. V was cut by 6 bases and J by 8 bases, with 18 bases left in between. The CDR3, as DNA: TGTGCCAGCATTCGTGGGGGAATTAGTGAGCCCCAGCATTTT. It is translated as CASIRGGISEPQHF.

This clonotype was found a few times. CDR3 sequence reads: CATSLGQNNEKLFF. The CDR3 DNA reads TGTGCCACCAGCCTCGGACAGAATAATGAAAAACTGTTTTTT. This chain links TRBV15 with TRBJ1-4, with TRBD1 as a possible D gene (6 bases). CDR3 length: 14 residues. V was clipped by 5 bases and J by 4 bases, with 11 bases between them. Germline-derived CDR1 and CDR2 are LNHNV and YYDKDF (reference sequence).

This clonotype is medium-sized (0.01 to 0.1%) within its sample. The chain is built from TRBV6-1 and TRBJ1-2; D gene unclear. This CDR3 is 14 amino acids long. CDR1 is MNHNS, CDR2 SASEGT, per germline. V lost 7 bases, J lost 7 bases, and 19 bases lay in between. This CDR3 reads CASKVLGSNSGYTF. The CDR3 DNA reads TGTGCCAGCAAAGTGCTGGGCAGTAACAGTGGCTACACCTTC.

The V call is TRBV19, the J call TRBJ2-6, with 8 bases aligning to TRBD1. Per germline, CDR1 LNHDA and CDR2 SQIVND (reference sequence). Trimming took 1 base from V and 4 from J; bases not matched to a gene: 6. This CDR3 region has 17 residues. This CDR3 is CASSIAGTGPGANVLTF. The CDR3 DNA reads TGTGCCAGTAGTATAGCTGGGACAGGCCCAGGGGCCAACGTCCTGACTTTC.

In its sample, this clonotype was seen a few times. The chain joins TRBV7-9 to TRBJ2-2; TRBD2 matches 11 bases. J lost 8 bases, V lost 4 bases, and 12 bases had no gene match. CDR1 is SEHNR, CDR2 FQNEAQ, per germline (reference sequence). This CDR3 region has 17 residues. The CDR3 DNA reads TGTGCCAGCAGCTCCAAAAGGAGACTAGCGGGGCCGGGGGAGCTGTTTTTT. It encodes CASSSKRRLAGPGELFF.